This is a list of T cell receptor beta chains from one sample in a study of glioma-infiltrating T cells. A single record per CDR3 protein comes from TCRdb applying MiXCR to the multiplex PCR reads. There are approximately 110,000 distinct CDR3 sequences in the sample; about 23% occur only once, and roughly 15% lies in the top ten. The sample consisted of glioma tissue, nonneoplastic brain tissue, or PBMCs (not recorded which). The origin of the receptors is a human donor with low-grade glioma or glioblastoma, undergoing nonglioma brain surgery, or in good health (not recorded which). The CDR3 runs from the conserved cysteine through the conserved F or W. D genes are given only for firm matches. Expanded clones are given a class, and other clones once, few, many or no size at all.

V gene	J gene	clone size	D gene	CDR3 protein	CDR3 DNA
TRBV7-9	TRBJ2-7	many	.	CASSSPQGPPYEQYF	TGTGCCAGCAGCTCCCCACAGGGACCCCCTTACGAGCAGTACTTC
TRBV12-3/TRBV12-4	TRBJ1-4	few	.	CASSLREKLFF	TGTGCCAGCAGTTTAAGAGAAAAACTGTTTTTT
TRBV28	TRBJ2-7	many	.	CASSLLGVYEQYF	TGTGCCAGCAGTTTATTGGGGGTCTACGAGCAGTACTTC
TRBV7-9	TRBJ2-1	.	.	CASSSNAGLVYNEQFF	TGTGCCAGCAGCAGCAACGCAGGGTTGGTCTACAATGAGCAGTTCTTC
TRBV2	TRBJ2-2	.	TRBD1	CASSLRQGAARELFF	TGTGCCAGCAGTCTTCGACAGGGGGCGGCCAGGGAGCTGTTTTTT
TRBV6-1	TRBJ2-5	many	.	CASRMTGVATQYF	TGTGCCAGCAGAATGACAGGTGTGGCGACCCAGTACTTC
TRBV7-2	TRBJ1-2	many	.	CASSLIQNYGYTF	TGTGCCAGCAGCTTAATACAAAACTATGGCTACACCTTC
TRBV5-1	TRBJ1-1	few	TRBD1	CASSSGQENTEAFF	TGCGCCAGCAGCTCCGGACAGGAGAACACTGAAGCTTTCTTT
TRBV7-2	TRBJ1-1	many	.	CASSPFRGAMNTEAFF	TGTGCCAGCAGTCCCTTTAGAGGGGCGATGAACACTGAAGCTTTCTTT
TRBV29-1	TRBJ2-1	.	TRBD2	CSGTRTSGHYNEQLF	TGCAGCGGGACCAGGACTAGCGGGCACTACAATGAGCAGCTCTTC
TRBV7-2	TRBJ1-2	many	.	CASSSDSNYGYTF	TGTGCCAGCAGTTCCGACAGCAACTATGGCTACACCTTC
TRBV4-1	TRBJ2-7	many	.	CASSQVLELDYEQYF	TGCGCCAGCAGCCAAGTTTTGGAGCTCGACTACGAGCAGTACTTC
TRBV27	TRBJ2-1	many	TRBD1	CASSFTGGYNEQFF	TGTGCCAGCAGTTTTACAGGGGGCTACAATGAGCAGTTCTTC